This T cell receptor beta chain was identified during a study of radiotherapy plus CTLA-4 blockade in lung cancer (dated by TCRdb to between 2018 and 2020). Study-level background: Objective responses occurred in about 19% of enrolled patients, and 30% to 35% achieved disease control. Summary of the overall study and its limitations: After treatment with radiotherapy and ipilimumab, TCR clones that originated in tumors expanded in peripheral blood. Early dynamic changes in blood T cell clones, together with increased serum interferon-beta after radiation, were reported as the strongest predictors of response.

In the case of this clone: The clone's antigen remains unknown. Within one base of it there is no much larger clone, and no base qualities were kept.

The study tested focal radiation therapy combined with CTLA-4 blockade (ipilimumab) in patients with chemo-refractory metastatic non-small-cell lung cancer. Receptors were amplified or captured by the immunoSEQ multiplex PCR assay. Sourced from immuneACCESS, this table was stored by TCRdb with only in-frame sequences that have V and J called. A share of the clones is absent; for the studies checked, an unresolved V gene accounts for under half, and the remainder has no known explanation. The sample profile shows about 45,000 clones; approximately 67% of them were found once. The ten largest clones capture roughly 25% of the sample. There are 11 amino acids in the CDR3, from cysteine to phenylalanine inclusive. The kept DNA is CDR3 alone, 33 bases in frame from the first base. After removal of 10 bases from V and 6 bases from J, the junction retains 5 bases not matched to a gene. CDR1 and CDR2 were assigned from the germline V gene as MNHNS and SASEGT.

The sequence was obtained from a human donor with non-small cell lung cancer who had a partial response to radiotherapy plus ipilimumab. The chain is assembled from TRBV6-1 and TRBJ2-7; the junction holds 8 bases that match TRBD1. Sample: peripheral blood, taken from a patient treated with radiotherapy plus ipilimumab. In nucleotide form, the sequence is TGTGCCACTCAGGGGGCAGGCGAGCAGTACTTC. The translation is CATQGAGEQYF.